This is a list of T cell receptor beta chains from one sample in a study of high-grade serous ovarian cancer treatment subgroups. Data came from immunoSEQ multiplex PCR; TCRdb stores just in-frame clones and leaves some out. The sample has 2,500 or so clones, around 79% seen once; the top ten hold more than 7%. Sequenced material: tumor tissue. These receptors were collected from a human donor with high-grade serous ovarian cancer. The CDR3 runs from the conserved cysteine through the conserved F or W. A D gene is named only where the DNA matches it firmly. Size is stated for part of the rows, as once, few or many counts, or as a class when the clone is expanded.

cdr3_nt cdr3_aa j_call clone_size d_call v_call
TGTGCCAGCAGCTTGGACAAGGAGCCCCAGCATTTT CASSLDKEPQHF TRBJ1-5 . . TRBV7-8
TGCGCCAGCAGCCGATCACGGTTAGGGAACAATGAGCAGTTCTTC CASSRSRLGNNEQFF TRBJ2-1 . . TRBV4-3
TGTGCCAGCAGCTTAGCGGGGGAAAACCTTCGATCACCCCTCCACTTT CASSLAGENLRSPLHF TRBJ1-6 . . TRBV7-9
TGTGCCAGCAGCTTACATTTGGGGCTCTCCTACGAGCAGTACTTC CASSLHLGLSYEQYF TRBJ2-7 . . TRBV11-2
TGTGCTAGCCAGGAGGACACTAGCACAGATACGCAGTATTTT CASQEDTSTDTQYF TRBJ2-3 once . TRBV10-3
TGTGCCAGCAGTGAAGATAGCTCCTACAATGAGCAGTTCTTC CASSEDSSYNEQFF TRBJ2-1 . . TRBV2
TGTGCCACCAGCAGAGATGGGGGGGCTGGAGATACGCAGTATTTT CATSRDGGAGDTQYF TRBJ2-3 . . TRBV15
TGTGCCAGCAGTTTGAGGAGAAGGAACTCTGGAAACACCATATATTTT CASSLRRRNSGNTIYF TRBJ1-3 few . TRBV28
TGTGCCAGTAGGAATCTTGACGCGTTAGCTGCAACTAATGAAAAACTGTTTTTT CASRNLDALAATNEKLFF TRBJ1-4 . . TRBV19
TGTGCCAGCAGCTCGGACAGCTTTAATGAAAAACTGTTTTTT CASSSDSFNEKLFF TRBJ1-4 . . TRBV11-2
TGTGCCAGCAGCGCTCCTGGGAACCAAGGTCTACCTTTCTTT CASSAPGNQGLPFF TRBJ1-1 . . TRBV9
TGTGCCAGCAGTGAAGGGGGCAGGGAGCCCCAGCATTTT CASSEGGREPQHF TRBJ1-5 . . TRBV2
TGCAGCGTTGATCCCGGACAGCGCAATGGCTACACCTTC CSVDPGQRNGYTF TRBJ1-2 . . TRBV29-1
TGCGCCAGCAGCACCCTTAGCGGGGGGGCTACAGATACGCAGTATTTT CASSTLSGGATDTQYF TRBJ2-3 . TRBD2 TRBV4-1
TGTGCCAGCAGCCAAAGACAGGGGCCTCTCTATGGCTACACCTTC CASSQRQGPLYGYTF TRBJ1-2 . TRBD1 TRBV4-2
TGTGCCAGCAGGGACGGGACCCTACCCTACAATGAGCAGTTCTTC CASRDGTLPYNEQFF TRBJ2-1 few . TRBV7-2
TGTGCCAGCAGTCCCGTGGACAGAGATGGCTACACCTTC CASSPVDRDGYTF TRBJ1-2 . . TRBV28
TGTGCCAGCAGTGAAAGAGCTGGGACAGGAGGATTTAACTATGGCTACACCTTC CASSERAGTGGFNYGYTF TRBJ1-2 . TRBD1 TRBV6-1
TGTGCCAGCAGGGCTAGCGCGGGGGTTTACAATGAGCAGTTCTTC CASRASAGVYNEQFF TRBJ2-1 . TRBD2 TRBV6-5
TGCGCCAGCAGCCCCGCGGACAGGGGGCTGAGCACTGAAGCTTTCTTT CASSPADRGLSTEAFF TRBJ1-1 . TRBD1 TRBV4-1
TGTGCCAGCAGTGAAGGGACCACCTCCTACAATGAGCAGTTCTTC CASSEGTTSYNEQFF TRBJ2-1 . . TRBV2
TGTGCCAGCAGAAACGGCGAGAGTGAAGCTTTCTTT CASRNGESEAFF TRBJ1-1 few . TRBV28
TGTGCCAGCAGCTTAGTCCCCCAGCCCCAGCCTTACTTC CASSLVPQPQPYF TRBJ1-2 . . TRBV7-9
TGTGCCAGCAGCCCCGGGACAGGGGAAGAGACCCAGTACTTC CASSPGTGEETQYF TRBJ2-5 . TRBD1 TRBV9
TGTGCCAGCACGCGGTTTGGGGGTACCGTCGGAAACACCATATATTTT CASTRFGGTVGNTIYF TRBJ1-3 . . TRBV6-6
TGTGCCAGCAGCTTAAGCGGGGCGGGAGAGACCCAGTACTTC CASSLSGAGETQYF TRBJ2-5 . . TRBV7-3
TGTGCCAGCAGCTTTAGCGGGACTGTCAATGAGCAGTTCTTC CASSFSGTVNEQFF TRBJ2-1 . TRBD2 TRBV11-1
TGTGCCAGCAGCCCGCGACTAGCGGGGCTCGCAGATACGCAGTATTTT CASSPRLAGLADTQYF TRBJ2-3 . TRBD2 TRBV7-2
TGTGCCAGCAGGTTAGGGGGACAGAGCTCCTACAATGAGCAGTTCTTC CASRLGGQSSYNEQFF TRBJ2-1 . TRBD1 TRBV11-1
TGTGCCAGCAGCCCGGACAATTTAAGAGAGACCCAGTACTTC CASSPDNLRETQYF TRBJ2-5 . . TRBV9
TGTGCCAGCAGCTTGAAGGAGGGGAGCACAGATACGCAGTATTTT CASSLKEGSTDTQYF TRBJ2-3 . . TRBV5-4
TGTGCCAGCAGCCAAGGGCAGCCGAGAACAGATACGCAGTATTTT CASSQGQPRTDTQYF TRBJ2-3 . . TRBV7-6
TGCGCCAGCAGACCAGGCCTCACTAACTATGGCTACACCTTC CASRPGLTNYGYTF TRBJ1-2 . . TRBV4-1
TGTGCCAGCAGCTTAGAAGGCAGGGTAGCTTCACCCCTCCACTTT CASSLEGRVASPLHF TRBJ1-6 . . TRBV7-2
TGTGCCAGTCACTTGACAGGGGGCCGACGGGGCTACACCTTC CASHLTGGRRGYTF TRBJ1-2 . TRBD1 TRBV11-2
TGTGCCAGCAGCACGGCCGGGACAGGGGAAGAGACCCAGTACTTC CASSTAGTGEETQYF TRBJ2-5 once TRBD1 TRBV5-6
TGTGCCAGCTCATCCGGACAGGATAAATATTTT CASSSGQDKYF TRBJ1-3 few TRBD1 TRBV18
TGTGCCAGCAGTCGGAGTTACCCCGGCAGGACTGAAGCTTTCTTT CASSRSYPGRTEAFF TRBJ1-1 . . TRBV27
TGTGCCAGTAGTATGAGAAGTGGCGGGGAAAATGAGCAGTTCTTC CASSMRSGGENEQFF TRBJ2-1 . . TRBV19
TGTGCCAGCAGCCCCGCGGGGGGGAACACCGGGGAGCTGTTTTTT CASSPAGGNTGELFF TRBJ2-2 . TRBD2 TRBV13
TGCGCCAGCAGCCAAGACCCCAGCTCCAATCAGCCCCAGCATTTT CASSQDPSSNQPQHF TRBJ1-5 once . TRBV4-3
TGTGCCAGCAGCCTCCCCGGGGGGCGCTACAATGAGCAGTTCTTC CASSLPGGRYNEQFF TRBJ2-1 . . TRBV5-4
TGTGCCAGCAGCTTGGCCGGCAGGGCCGCCTACGAGCAGTACTTC CASSLAGRAAYEQYF TRBJ2-7 . . TRBV5-4
TGTGCCAGCAGCTCCACTACCGGGACAGACTACTCCAATGAGCAGTTCTTC CASSSTTGTDYSNEQFF TRBJ2-1 . TRBD1 TRBV7-9
TGTGCCAGTAGCCTAGGGGGTTCACCCCTCCACTTT CASSLGGSPLHF TRBJ1-6 . . TRBV19
TGCGCCAGCAGCTTGTCTGGGGGGCTGGGCACTGAAGCTTTCTTT CASSLSGGLGTEAFF TRBJ1-1 . . TRBV5-1
TGCGCCAGCAGCCAAGATAGGGACAGGGTAGGAGAGACCCAGTACTTC CASSQDRDRVGETQYF TRBJ2-5 . TRBD1 TRBV4-1
TGTGCCAGCTCTAGGCCTCAGAACGAGCAGTACTTC CASSRPQNEQYF TRBJ2-7 . . TRBV18
TGTGCCAGCAGCCTTCGGGCCGGAGGGTCGAACACTGAAGCTTTCTTT CASSLRAGGSNTEAFF TRBJ1-1 . . TRBV7-3